Listed below are T cell receptor beta chains from one sample, sequenced in a study of PD-1 blockade in classical Hodgkin lymphoma. Sequenced by immunoSEQ multiplex PCR; TCRdb stores in-frame clones only, minus some. The data show about 62,000 clones, approximately 90% seen once. The starting material was peripheral blood mononuclear cells (PBMCs), obtained at baseline. These receptors were obtained from a human donor with classical Hodgkin lymphoma. The CDR3 runs from the conserved cysteine through the conserved F or W. Fields, in order: clone size, V gene, CDR3 protein. Rows give clone size only sometimes, using once, few, many, or a class for an expanded clone.

- | TRBV4-1 | CASSQESGKSEDSNQPQHF
- | TRBV6-5 | CASSYTTAQGYGYTF
- | TRBV30 | CAWSWNTEAFF
- | TRBV19 | CASSTETGGGGGYTF
- | TRBV9 | CASSVDPRDTEAFF
- | TRBV19 | CASSSPSGGAHYEQYF
- | TRBV2 | CASKFGNIETQYF
- | TRBV5-1 | CASSADSYGYTF
- | TRBV19 | CAVNRGRGADTQYF
- | TRBV28 | CASRRSGGQNYGYTF
once | TRBV15 | CATSPGLAGGGIGINEQFF
- | TRBV5-4 | CASSREMNTEAFF
- | TRBV30 | CAWSVSVRVIPGYTF
- | TRBV6-1 | CASIADRAPNTEAFF
- | TRBV9 | CASSVELWGTQYF
- | TRBV5-6 | CASSLAKFRAPIGELFF
- | TRBV6-1 | CASSEAEGGEQPQHF
- | TRBV4-2 | CASSFTGVIGTEAFF
- | TRBV2 | CASSRDRGNTGELFF
few | TRBV19 | CASSPLWAKPSDTEAFF
- | TRBV5-1 | CASRWRGAEETQYF
few | TRBV7-3 | CASSFDGYNSPLHF